This T cell receptor (beta chain) emerged from a study of glioma-infiltrating T cells after dendritic cell vaccination (TCRdb year 2016). Context from the whole study: A cohort of about 15 glioblastoma patients from Phase I and II dendritic cell vaccination trials was included, of whom 9 were newly diagnosed and 6 had recurrent disease. Tumor-infiltrating lymphocyte content was quantified and tumor and blood repertoires were compared in dendritic cell-vaccinated glioblastoma patients by deep sequencing of TCR beta CDR3 regions. The vaccine consisted of monocyte-derived dendritic cells cultured less than 9 days with IL-4 and GM-CSF, then pulsed overnight with autologous tumor lysate. Between the early 2000s and the early 2010s, patients were given autologous tumor lysate-pulsed dendritic cell vaccination. Survival after dendritic cell vaccination was correlated with TCR sequencing metrics, including TIL content and tumor-blood repertoire overlap. Three intradermal dendritic cell vaccine injections were administered to patients at biweekly intervals in the arm below the axilla. Study-wide conclusions, independent of this receptor: No direct relationship between TCR clonality and survival was found, suggesting that a diverse polyclonal response may matter. Higher estimated pretreatment TIL content predicted longer time to progression and overall survival after dendritic cell vaccination. The response model built on TCR overlap across three groups was characterized as speculative, with prospective validation still needed. The cohort was small and heterogeneous, and full blood and tumor sets were available for few patients, with initial-recurrent tumor pairs available for even fewer patients.

As to this clone: What this receptor recognizes is not known. No much larger clone is present one base from it, and per-base qualities are unavailable.

TCRB CDR3 regions were amplified from roughly 1.8 ug genomic DNA, or all available DNA if less, using the immunoSEQ assay. The multiplex PCR relied on 60 forward primers for TCR V beta segments and 13 reverse primers for J beta segments. To estimate reads per starting template, synthetic control templates were spiked into each sample at limiting dilution. Sequencing produced 87 bp reads on the Illumina HiSeq System. Turning to the authors' computational methods: To remove PCR and sequencing errors, closely related sequences were merged with a nearest neighbor algorithm. TCR overlap was measured as the percentage of unique tumor TCR beta sequences that were also present in the peripheral blood of the same patient. TCRdb's version of the immuneACCESS table is confined to in-frame rearrangements and falls short of the full clone set. An unresolved V gene accounts for under half of the shortfall where checked; the remainder is of unknown origin. V and J calls and clone size are given by that table; D and trimming were obtained from the DNA. Within this sample are fewer than 110,000 clones, with about four fifths of them counted one time only. Jointly, the top ten make up around 12% of the sample.

To be selected, patients needed enough residual fresh-frozen tumor tissue and more than two years of available survival data. Molecular status otherwise varied across the glioblastoma patients, but none of them carried an isocitrate dehydrogenase mutation. PBMC collection took place before vaccination, two weeks after the third vaccination, and at tumor progression if progression occurred. Genomic DNA was extracted with the Qiagen DNeasy Blood extraction Kit. At the junction V is shortened by 6 bases and J by 4 bases, with 7 bases in between. CDR1 and CDR2 were assigned from the germline V gene (reference sequence) as LNHDA and SQIVND. The CDR3 holds 12 amino acids from the cysteine to the phenylalanine. Only CDR3 DNA is held: 36 bases, read in frame from base 1.

This clonotype was obtained from a human donor with glioblastoma. The rearrangement combines TRBV19 with TRBJ2-1; TRBD2 is a possible D gene, resting on 5 matching bases. Sample: blood, taken before dendritic cell vaccination. DNA sequence: TGTGCCAGTAGCCGACTATACAATGAGCAGTTCTTC. It specifies CASSRLYNEQFF.